This TCR beta chain stems from a study of blood T cell repertoires in COVID-19. On the study more broadly: Collection of acute and convalescent COVID-19 samples took place in the United States, Italy and Spain. In each case, the material was cDNA or gDNA derived from T cells, B-cell-depleted T cells, or PBMCs.

This clone occurred once. Source study methods: Reference gene primer amplification in the assay estimated nucleated cell counts. This table comes from immunoSEQ multiplex PCR, and its TCRdb copy is limited to in-frame clones, with some not included. V and J calls and clone size are given by that table; D and trimming were obtained from the DNA. Of about 60,000 clones listed, about nine tenths are singletons. CDR3 length: 17 residues. Germline loops: CDR1 SNHLY, CDR2 FYNNEI. V dropped 3 bases and J dropped 3; count of bases not matched to a gene: 11. What was sequenced was peripheral blood. This rearrangement joins TRBV2 to TRBJ2-3; TRBD2 matches at 8 bases. The receptor comes from a human donor with acute or convalescent COVID-19. The donor label of this sample is uncertain. CDR3 protein: CASSDLELAEPTDTQYF. As DNA, the CDR3 is TGTGCCAGCAGTGACCTTGAACTAGCGGAGCCAACAGATACGCAGTATTTT. The full variable domain, with the rest looked up from reference TRBV2 and TRBJ2-3, is EPEVTQTPSHQVTQMGQEVILRCVPISNHLYFYWYRQILGQKVEFLVSFYNNEISEKSEIFDDQFSVERPDGSNFTLKIRSTKLEDSAMYFCASSDLELAEPTDTQYFGPGTRLTVL.